This T cell receptor (beta chain) was obtained from a study of T cell responses to AZD1222 COVID-19 vaccine. Study conclusions and caveats: Mostly white British, mostly female donors; authors suggested clonal diversity may be underestimated. Reportedly, close to half of spike-specific TCRs are directed against unmutated variant regions. Spike-specific TCR breadth and depth rose after two AZD1222 doses.

The table lists this clone with a count of one. The antigen is unknown. Trimming cost V 2 bases and J 0 bases, with 10 bases left between them. The germline gives CDR1 SGHTA, CDR2 FQGTGA. The CDR3 is made up of 15 amino acids. Profiling relied on immunoSEQ multiplex PCR, and the TCRdb table lists in-frame clones only, not all of them. The data hold around 160,000 clones, with 88% observed a single time. The sample in question was peripheral blood, obtained on day 0 of AZD1222 vaccination. The chain links TRBV7-3 to TRBJ1-1; D ambiguous. The clonotype was recovered from an adult in good health. The CDR3 reads CASSLGQVMNTEAFF. In DNA, the CDR3 is TGTGCCAGCAGCTTAGGGCAAGTAATGAACACTGAAGCTTTCTTT.